The sequence of this TCR beta chain was determined in a study of blood T cell repertoires in COVID-19. Overall study context: The United States, Italy and Spain provided the acute and convalescent COVID-19 samples. PBMCs, B-cell-depleted T cells, or T cells were the source of the cDNA or gDNA that made up the material.

Authors' processing steps: Reference gene primer amplification in the assay estimated nucleated cell counts. Sequencing used immunoSEQ multiplex PCR; TCRdb keeps in-frame clones, though not all of them. Clone size and V and J calls were adopted from that table, with D and trimming inferred from the DNA. The table has more than 250,000 clones, around 86% seen once. The CDR3 loop spans 19 amino acids. Germline V lookup: CDR1 SGHRS, CDR2 YFSETQ. With V trimmed by 0 bases and J by 2 bases, 6 bases remained unmatched. The TCR comes from a woman in her 30s who had recovered from COVID-19. This chain links TRBV5-1 with TRBJ2-4; 15 bases map to TRBD2. What was sequenced was peripheral blood. The CDR3 sequence: CASSLGGLAGGGTKNIQYF. DNA of the CDR3: TGCGCCAGCAGCTTGGGGGGACTAGCGGGAGGCGGGACCAAAAACATTCAGTACTTC.